A selection of T cell receptor beta chains follows, all from one sample in a study of control samples from healthy donors and cancer patients. Measured with immunoSEQ multiplex PCR; TCRdb has only the in-frame clones, and not every one. Of around 76,000 clones in the sample, 85% to 95% are singletons; the top ten hold more than 5.5%. Sequenced: blood. These receptors originate from a woman aged 40 to 50 in good health. The CDR3 runs from the conserved cysteine through the conserved F or W. The D gene is left open where the match is weak. Expanded clones get a size class; other rows say once, few or many, or leave the size out.

j_call v_call clone_size d_call cdr3_aa cdr3_nt
TRBJ1-3 TRBV6-4 - - CASSDSMERAGNTIYF TGTGCCAGCAGTGACTCTATGGAGAGAGCTGGAAACACCATATATTTT
TRBJ1-2 TRBV4-2 once - CASSHPAWNSYGYTF TGTGCCAGCAGCCACCCTGCCTGGAACTCCTATGGCTACACCTTC
TRBJ2-1 TRBV3-1/TRBV3-2 - - CASSHLPDEQFF TGTGCCAGCAGCCACCTGCCCGATGAGCAGTTCTTC
TRBJ2-7 TRBV5-1 - TRBD2 CASSSGTSGIYEQYF TGCGCCAGCAGCTCCGGGACTAGCGGGATCTACGAGCAGTACTTC
TRBJ1-1 TRBV19 - - CASRAGNTEAFF TGTGCCAGTAGGGCCGGGAACACTGAAGCTTTCTTT
TRBJ2-2 TRBV5-1 - - CASSLSGWDTGELFF TGCGCCAGCAGCTTGAGCGGTTGGGACACCGGGGAGCTGTTTTTT
TRBJ2-3 TRBV7-3 - - CASSFTGSGGDTQYF TGTGCCAGCAGCTTTACAGGGTCGGGAGGAGATACGCAGTATTTT
TRBJ2-5 TRBV5-1 - TRBD1 CASSLQGAGETQYF TGCGCCAGCAGCCTCCAGGGGGCAGGGGAGACCCAGTACTTC
TRBJ2-1 TRBV11-3 - - CASSPGAGAYNEQFF TGTGCCAGCAGCCCCGGGGCGGGCGCATACAATGAGCAGTTCTTC
TRBJ2-7 TRBV7-2 - - CASSLGGLAIYEQYF TGTGCCAGCAGCTTAGGCGGCCTAGCGATATACGAGCAGTACTTC
TRBJ1-6 TRBV19 - - CASSTSEALHF TGTGCCAGTAGTACCTCAGAAGCCCTCCACTTT
TRBJ2-5 TRBV30 - - CAWSDEGETQYF TGTGCCTGGAGTGACGAGGGGGAGACCCAGTACTTC
TRBJ1-5 TRBV6-6 - TRBD1 CASSRGTANQPQHF TGTGCCAGCAGTAGGGGGACAGCTAATCAGCCCCAGCATTTT
TRBJ2-1 TRBV10-1 - TRBD2 CASSDGGGRAPNEQFF TGCGCCAGCAGTGATGGAGGCGGGAGGGCCCCAAATGAGCAGTTCTTC
TRBJ2-3 TRBV27 - TRBD2 CASSLGGLAGHTDTQYF TGTGCCAGCAGTTTAGGAGGACTAGCGGGACACACAGATACGCAGTATTTT